Each of the 25 T cell receptor beta chains below was sequenced from the same sample in a study of spatial heterogeneity in lung cancer. Time point defined: sample taken at primary tumor resection. Researchers sequenced whole RNA taken from tumor, nontumor lung or frozen PBMC without sorting. MiXCR was run by TCRdb on the 5' RACE reads, yielding one entry per CDR3 protein. The table records about 75,000 distinct CDR3 sequences, 10% to 15% of them present only once. Sequencing used PBMCs, obtained at surgery. The origin of the receptors is a male donor with early-stage non-small cell lung cancer.

The genes are TRBV5-1 and TRBJ2-3, with D perhaps TRBD2 (6 bases). CDR1 is SGHRS and CDR2 is YFSETQ in the germline V gene. V gave up 5 bases and J gave up 4 bases, with 11 bases separating them. The CDR3 extends over 13 amino acids. CDR3 residues: CASSPGVADTQYF. The DNA for the CDR3 is TGCGCCAGCAGTCCGGGGGTAGCAGATACGCAGTATTTT.

This clonotype appeared a few times. This chain connects TRBV24-1 to TRBJ2-2; D could derive from TRBD1 or TRBD2 (5 bases each). The CDR3 contains 15 residues. Trimming removed 4 bases at V and 10 bases at J, with 18 bases between. CDR1 and CDR2 (germline): KGHDR, SFDVKD. DNA of the CDR3: TGTGCCACCAGTGACCCCTTCGGGGCGGTCGAGGAGCTGTTTTTT. This codes for CATSDPFGAVEELFF.

The CDR3 region is CASSQGAGRSIGEQYF. The CDR3 nucleotides are TGTGCCAGCAGCCAAGGCGCAGGGAGGAGTATAGGCGAGCAGTACTTC. J is TRBJ2-7 and V is TRBV4-2; D might be TRBD2 (6 bases). With 1 base removed from V and 6 bases from J, the gap between germline ends came to 19 bases. Germline CDR1 LGHNA, CDR2 YNFKEQ. The CDR3 runs 16 residues.

This clonotype was observed at least ten times. J is TRBJ1-1 and V is TRBV20-1; D not certain. The germline gives CDR1 DFQATT, CDR2 SNEGSKA (reference sequence). V lost 6 bases and J lost 11, with 16 bases in between. The CDR3 consists of 11 residues. The DNA for the CDR3 is TGCAGTGCCCAAGGCATGGTAGAGGCTTTCTTT. Protein: CSAQGMVEAFF.

This chain joins TRBV12-3 or TRBV12-4 and TRBJ2-7; D assignment may be TRBD1 or TRBD2 (5 bases each). Trimming pared 6 bases from V and 6 bases from J, leaving 12 bases between. This CDR3 contains 12 residues. The CDR3 nucleotides are TGTGCCAGCAGCCGTACTAGGGGCGAGCAGTACTTC. As protein: CASSRTRGEQYF.

The CDR3 sequence: CASGGGTQYF. The CDR3 coding sequence is TGTGCCAGCGGTGGGGGGACCCAGTACTTC. The chain uses TRBV6-5 and TRBJ2-5; D is tentatively TRBD1 or TRBD2 (5 bases each). Germline values: CDR1 MNHEY, CDR2 SVGAGI. This CDR3 spans 10 amino acids. The V end was cut by 8 bases, the J end by 7 bases, with 8 bases between.

This clonotype was counted many times. This rearrangement joins TRBV29-1 to TRBJ2-7; D perhaps matches TRBD2 (5 bases). V gave up 7 bases and J gave up 7 bases, with 14 bases separating them. Germline CDR1 is SQVTM and CDR2 is ANQGSEA. CDR3 length equals 11 residues. This chain's CDR3 is CSAVSPGEQYF. Written as DNA, the CDR3 is TGCAGCGCCGTGTCCCCGGGGGAGCAGTACTTC.

This clonotype was recorded a few times. This rearrangement joins TRBV10-2 to TRBJ2-1; TRBD2 agrees at 8 bases. Germline values: CDR1 WSHSY, CDR2 SAAADI. This CDR3 spans 14 amino acids. V lost 4 bases, J lost 8 bases, and 7 bases stayed unmatched. Here the CDR3 reads CASSALTSGDEQFF. The CDR3, as DNA: TGCGCCAGCAGTGCCCTTACTAGCGGCGATGAGCAGTTCTTC.

This clonotype was observed a handful of times. The CDR3 region has the DNA TGCGCCAGCAGCATGGGGAGGGCCTACGAGCAGTACTTC. Translating gives CASSMGRAYEQYF. This sequence joins TRBV5-1 and TRBJ2-7, with TRBD2 matching over 7 bases. This CDR3 region has 13 residues. Germline trimming cut 4 bases from V and 2 bases from J; bases unmatched to any gene: 3. The V gene's germline CDR1 is SGHRS and CDR2 YFSETQ.

This clonotype was counted at least ten times. The V gene is TRBV6-1, the J gene TRBJ2-7, with 8 nucleotides matching TRBD2. This CDR3 is built from 15 residues. Germline CDR1 reads MNHNS; CDR2 reads SASEGT. V lost 6 bases and J lost 2; bases outside the gene matches: 9. The DNA of the CDR3 is TGTGCCAGCAGATCTAAGCGGGAGAAGCCCTACGAGCAGTACTTC. This codes for CASRSKREKPYEQYF.

V gene TRBV28 combines with J gene TRBJ1-5; 10 nucleotides align to TRBD1. V was pared by 4 bases and J by 6 bases, with 3 bases of the junction left unmatched. The CDR3 loop spans 14 amino acids. Germline lookup yields CDR1 MDHEN and CDR2 SYDVKM. CDR3 bases: TGTGCCAGCAGTTCGACAGGGGGCTTTCAGCCCCAGCATTTT. Protein sequence: CASSSTGGFQPQHF.

At least ten counts were recorded for this clonotype. The chain recombines TRBV6-5 with TRBJ1-3, with a possible D match to TRBD1 (6 bases). Trimming cost V 2 bases and J 3 bases, with 11 bases left between them. The CDR3 spans 15 residues. Per germline, CDR1 MNHEY and CDR2 SVGAGI. The DNA of the CDR3 is TGTGCCAGCAGTTACCAACCAGGGGTTGGAAACACCATATATTTT. Its protein product is CASSYQPGVGNTIYF.

There are many counts of this clonotype. The chain uses TRBV4-3 and TRBJ2-7; 9 bases map to TRBD2. The J segment lost 3 bases and the V segment lost 0 bases, leaving 3 bases of the junction unmatched. This CDR3 spans 15 amino acids. Germline loops: CDR1 LGHNA, CDR2 YSLEER. The CDR3 loop is CASSQDIAGDYEQYF. The CDR3 DNA reads as TGCGCCAGCAGCCAAGACATAGCGGGAGACTACGAGCAGTACTTC.

The table lists this clonotype with a few counts. V usage is TRBV5-1 and J usage is TRBJ2-1; a possible D gene is TRBD2 (5 bases). V gave up 2 bases and J gave up 2 bases, with 11 bases separating them. This CDR3 comprises 15 residues. CDR1 SGHRS and CDR2 YFSETQ come from the germline V gene. CDR3 amino acids: CASSFSPGTYNEQFF. Written as DNA, the CDR3 is TGCGCCAGCAGCTTTTCTCCGGGAACCTACAATGAGCAGTTCTTC.

This clonotype occurred a few times. This chain connects TRBV19 to TRBJ2-7; 8 bases are a match to TRBD1. Unmatched junction bases numbered 7, after V lost 3 bases and J lost 3 bases. CDR1 and CDR2 (germline): LNHDA, SQIVND (reference sequence). CDR3 size: 15 residues. The CDR3 spells CASSISGTGLYEQYF. The CDR3 nucleotides are TGTGCCAGTAGTATTTCGGGGACAGGCCTCTACGAGCAGTACTTC. Looking up the rest from reference TRBV19 and TRBJ2-7 gives the full variable domain: DGGITQSPKYLFRKEGQNVTLSCEQNLNHDAMYWYRQDPGQGLRLIYYSQIVNDFQKGDIAEGYSVSREKKESFPLTVTSAQKNPTAFYLCASSISGTGLYEQYFGPGTRLTVT.

This rearrangement joins TRBV4-2 to TRBJ2-1; TRBD2 agrees at 14 bases. The CDR3 extends over 15 amino acids. CDR1 and CDR2 (germline): LGHNA, YNFKEQ. Trimming at V came to 6 bases and at J to 10 bases, leaving 8 bases not matched to a gene. CDR3 in DNA: TGTGCCAGCAGTGCCGGGACTAGCGGGAGAGACGAGCAGTTCTTC. Protein product: CASSAGTSGRDEQFF.

This clonotype was picked up many times. The chain uses TRBV29-1 and TRBJ1-1; TRBD1 is a possible D gene (6 bases). The length of the CDR3 is 15 residues. Germline V gene lookup returns CDR1 SQVTM and CDR2 ANQGSEA. The V end was cut by 5 bases, the J end by 1 base, with 17 bases between. The CDR3 nucleotides read TGCAGCGTTCAACATAATCCGGACAGGAACACTGAAGCTTTCTTT. This codes for CSVQHNPDRNTEAFF.

This chain connects TRBV12-3 or TRBV12-4 to TRBJ2-2; D is uncertain. Trimming took off 4 bases at V and 0 bases at J, with 9 bases between the two ends. CDR3 length: 15 amino acids. For the CDR3, the DNA is TGTGCCAGCAGTTCACAGATGCCGAACACCGGGGAGCTGTTTTTT. This translates into CASSSQMPNTGELFF.

The rearrangement joins TRBV7-6 to TRBJ2-2; 7 nucleotides align to TRBD2. V gave up 5 bases and J gave up 2 bases; unmatched junction bases: 8. Per germline, CDR1 SGHVS and CDR2 FNYEAQ. The length of the CDR3 is 16 residues. CDR3 in amino acids: CASSARTRANTGELFF. In DNA, the CDR3 is TGTGCCAGCAGCGCCCGGACTAGAGCTAACACCGGGGAGCTGTTTTTT.

This clonotype was observed a few times. J is TRBJ2-1 and V is TRBV7-2, with TRBD2 identical over 9 bases. V was clipped by 7 bases and J by 8 bases; unmatched bases: 12. CDR1 and CDR2 from the germline V gene are SGHTA and FQGNSA. The CDR3 has 15 amino acids. The DNA of the CDR3 is TGTGCCAGCACCTACCTTAGCGGGAGTGGGGATGAGCAGTTCTTC. It is translated as CASTYLSGSGDEQFF.

V and J are TRBV10-3 and TRBJ2-6; D is undetermined. Trimming removed 3 bases at V and 1 base at J, with 7 bases between. CDR3 length: 15 amino acids. CDR1 and CDR2 (germline): ENHRY, SYGVKD. For the CDR3, the DNA is TGTGCCATCAGTGATTGGTTTTCTGGGGCCAACGTCCTGACTTTC. This translates into CAISDWFSGANVLTF.

The rearrangement uses TRBV12-3 or TRBV12-4 and TRBJ2-7, with D unclear. With 1 base removed from V and 4 bases from J, the gap between germline ends came to 8 bases. The CDR3 is 13 amino acids. CDR3 loop: CASSLGQRYEQYF. The CDR3 DNA follows: TGTGCCAGCAGTTTAGGCCAGAGATACGAGCAGTACTTC.

The rearrangement links TRBV2 to TRBJ2-1, with 7 bases matching TRBD2. V trimming: 6 bases; J trimming: 7 bases; junction bases outside the gene matches: 6. The V gene's germline CDR1 is SNHLY and CDR2 FYNNEI. There are 13 residues in the CDR3. The CDR3 region is CASSLWEGNEQFF. As DNA, the CDR3 is TGTGCCAGCAGCCTCTGGGAGGGGAATGAGCAGTTCTTC.

The V and J genes are TRBV3-1 and TRBJ1-2; D unclear. The CDR3 is made up of 11 amino acids. Germline V lookup: CDR1 LGHDT, CDR2 YNNKEL (reference sequence). V gave up 1 base and J gave up 5 bases, with 2 bases separating them. The CDR3, as DNA: TGTGCCAGCAGCCAAGGGTATGGCTACACCTTC. This sequence encodes CASSQGYGYTF.

The chain combines TRBV29-1 with TRBJ1-1, with D perhaps TRBD1 (6 bases). The germline CDR1 and CDR2 sequences are SQVTM and ANQGSEA. The CDR3 is 14 amino acids. Trimming stripped 3 bases from V and 3 bases from J, with 14 bases between. CDR3 amino acids: CSVEARGADTEAFF. The CDR3 nucleotides are TGCAGCGTTGAGGCACGGGGGGCGGACACTGAAGCTTTCTTT. The whole variable domain, filled in from reference TRBV29-1 and TRBJ1-1, reads SAVISQKPSRDICQRGTSLTIQCQVDSQVTMMFWYRQQPGQSLTLIATANQGSEATYESGFVIDKFPISRPNLTFSTLTVSNMSPEDSSIYLCSVEARGADTEAFFGQGTRLTVV.